A selection of T cell receptor beta chains follows, all from one sample in a study of Tregs in tolerant kidney transplant recipients. TCRdb's copy holds only in-frame clones and misses some; the assay was immunoSEQ multiplex PCR. The sample shows roughly 14,000 clones, more than 50% of them seen only once. For these TCRs, the target antigens are not known. This specimen was CD4+ T cells from blood cultured with allogeneic cells, taken before the transplant. The receptors originated from a human patient who received a combined kidney and bone marrow transplant. The CDR3 runs from the conserved cysteine through the conserved F or W. The D gene is left open where the match is weak. Clone size is stated in some rows and not others, as once, few, many or a class when expanded.

v_gene,j_gene,d_gene,abundance,CDR3aa,CDR3nt
TRBV12-5,TRBJ2-2,NA,NA,CASGSGLADALSTGELFF,TGTGCTAGTGGGTCGGGACTCGCGGACGCACTATCCACCGGGGAGCTGTTTTTT
TRBV2,TRBJ2-1,TRBD2,few,CASSPTSGRAGEQFF,TGTGCCAGCAGTCCCACTAGCGGGAGGGCAGGGGAGCAGTTCTTC
TRBV9,TRBJ2-7,NA,NA,CASSPTGSSSYEQYF,TGTGCCAGCAGCCCCACGGGATCAAGCTCCTACGAGCAGTACTTC
TRBV10-3,TRBJ2-1,NA,few,CAISGLGGGKYNEQFF,TGTGCCATCAGTGGCCTAGGGGGGGGAAAATACAATGAGCAGTTCTTC
TRBV10-3,TRBJ1-4,NA,NA,CAISEIFQGGSSGKLFF,TGTGCCATCAGTGAGATTTTCCAGGGAGGGTCCTCTGGAAAACTGTTTTTT
TRBV25-1,TRBJ2-1,NA,NA,CASRHNLASSYNEQFF,TGTGCCAGCAGACACAACCTAGCGAGCTCCTACAATGAGCAGTTCTTC
TRBV7-2,TRBJ1-1,NA,NA,CASSLGIQGYTEAFF,TGTGCCAGCAGCTTGGGGATACAGGGCTACACTGAAGCTTTCTTT
TRBV5-1,TRBJ2-5,TRBD2,NA,CASSLGTSDETQYF,TGCGCCAGCAGCTTGGGGACTAGCGACGAGACCCAGTACTTC
TRBV7-9,TRBJ1-2,TRBD1,few,CASSPDRGPNYGYTF,TGTGCCAGCAGCCCGGACAGGGGTCCTAACTATGGCTACACCTTC
TRBV7-7,TRBJ1-1,NA,few,CASSPQLGAEAFF,TGTGCCAGCAGCCCACAATTAGGGGCTGAAGCTTTCTTT
TRBV10-3,TRBJ2-1,NA,NA,CAISDGQLLTLYNEQFF,TGTGCCATCAGTGACGGACAGCTACTTACCCTGTACAATGAGCAGTTCTTC
TRBV7-2,TRBJ1-1,NA,NA,CASSLAWTPNTEAFF,TGTGCCAGCAGCTTAGCTTGGACTCCTAACACTGAAGCTTTCTTT
TRBV13,TRBJ2-1,TRBD2,NA,CASSLGLAGGVEQFF,TGTGCCAGCAGCTTGGGACTAGCGGGAGGGGTCGAGCAGTTCTTC
TRBV5-5,TRBJ1-2,NA,few,CASSPSGRNGYGYTF,TGTGCCAGCAGCCCGTCAGGGAGGAACGGGTATGGCTACACCTTC
TRBV30,TRBJ2-1,TRBD2,NA,CAWSVLSGGAQFF,TGTGCCTGGAGTGTGCTTAGCGGGGGGGCCCAGTTCTTC
TRBV7-9,TRBJ2-7,TRBD2,few,CASSPQGLAAYEQYF,TGTGCCAGCAGCCCACAGGGACTAGCGGCCTACGAGCAGTACTTC
TRBV7-2,TRBJ1-1,NA,few,CASSLELRENTEAFF,TGTGCCAGCAGCTTAGAATTGAGGGAGAACACTGAAGCTTTCTTT
TRBV6-1,TRBJ1-6,TRBD1,NA,CASSADRGGINSPLHF,TGTGCCAGCAGTGCTGACAGGGGGGGGATTAATTCCCCCCTCCACTTT
TRBV30,TRBJ1-2,NA,NA,CAWSEPGYGYTF,TGTGCCTGGAGTGAACCCGGCTATGGCTACACCTTC
TRBV11-2,TRBJ2-1,TRBD1,NA,CASSPRTGDIYNEQFF,TGTGCCAGCAGTCCACGCACAGGGGATATTTACAATGAGCAGTTCTTC
TRBV5-1,TRBJ1-2,TRBD1,NA,CASRFDRDGYTF,TGCGCCAGCAGGTTTGACAGGGATGGCTACACCTTC
TRBV5-1,TRBJ1-2,TRBD1,NA,CASSGGTGYGYTF,TGCGCCAGCAGCGGAGGGACAGGGTATGGCTACACCTTC
TRBV21-1,TRBJ2-7,NA,NA,CASSKRFSRDRNPYEQYF,TGTGCCAGCAGCAAACGGTTTAGCCGGGACAGAAATCCCTACGAGCAGTACTTC
TRBV5-1,TRBJ1-2,TRBD1,NA,CASSLARGQGGRNYGYTF,TGCGCCAGCAGCTTGGCCCGGGGACAGGGTGGAAGAAACTATGGCTACACCTTC
TRBV7-6,TRBJ2-7,TRBD1,NA,CASSSLQGGHYEQYF,TGTGCCAGCAGCTCGCTACAGGGGGGCCACTACGAGCAGTACTTC
TRBV30,TRBJ2-3,TRBD1,NA,CAWGQVVTDTQYF,TGTGCCTGGGGACAGGTAGTCACAGATACGCAGTATTTT
TRBV6-5,TRBJ1-2,NA,NA,CASSYGRNYGYTF,TGTGCCAGCAGTTACGGGCGAAACTATGGCTACACCTTC